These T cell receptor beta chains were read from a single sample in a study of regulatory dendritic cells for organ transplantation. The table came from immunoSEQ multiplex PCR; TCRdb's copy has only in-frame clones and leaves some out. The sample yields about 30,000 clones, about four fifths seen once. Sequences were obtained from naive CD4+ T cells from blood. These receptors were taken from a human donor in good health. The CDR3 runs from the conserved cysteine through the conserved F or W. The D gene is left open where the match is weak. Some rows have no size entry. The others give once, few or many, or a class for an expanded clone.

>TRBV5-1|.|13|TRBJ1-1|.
CASSQTPGTEAFF
TGCGCCAGCAGCCAAACACCGGGTACTGAAGCTTTCTTT
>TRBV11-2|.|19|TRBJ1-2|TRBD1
CASSHSGIGAGQGVYGYTF
TGTGCCAGCAGCCATAGCGGGATAGGAGCGGGACAGGGGGTTTATGGCTACACCTTC
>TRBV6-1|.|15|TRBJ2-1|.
CASIRIGGERNEQFF
TGTGCCAGCATCCGGATAGGTGGAGAAAGAAATGAGCAGTTCTTC
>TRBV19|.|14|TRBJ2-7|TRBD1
CASSRGQALYEQYF
TGTGCCAGTAGTAGGGGACAGGCCCTCTACGAGCAGTACTTC
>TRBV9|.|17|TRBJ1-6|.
CASSVKTGSSYNSPLHF
TGTGCCAGCAGCGTAAAGACAGGTAGCTCCTATAATTCACCCCTCCACTTT
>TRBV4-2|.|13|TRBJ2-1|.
CASSQDRGHEQFF
TGTGCCAGCAGCCAAGATAGGGGCCATGAGCAGTTCTTC
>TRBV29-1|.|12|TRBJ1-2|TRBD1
CSVGGTGTGYTF
TGCAGCGTTGGAGGGACAGGGACCGGCTACACCTTC
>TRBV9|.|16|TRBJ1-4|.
CAITDTGNATNEKLFF
TGTGCCATCACAGACACAGGGAATGCAACTAATGAAAAACTGTTTTTT
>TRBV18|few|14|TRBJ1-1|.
CASSPEPMNTEAFF
TGTGCCAGCTCACCTGAACCTATGAACACTGAAGCTTTCTTT
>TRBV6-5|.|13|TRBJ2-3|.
CASSPPGTDTQYF
TGTGCCAGCAGTCCCCCCGGCACAGATACGCAGTATTTT
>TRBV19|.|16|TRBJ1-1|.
CASSYGGSRGGTEAFF
TGTGCCAGTAGTTACGGGGGGTCGCGCGGTGGCACTGAAGCTTTCTTT
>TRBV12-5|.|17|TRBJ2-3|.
CASGLVLGEGHTDTQYF
TGTGCTAGTGGTTTGGTACTCGGGGAAGGGCATACAGATACGCAGTATTTT
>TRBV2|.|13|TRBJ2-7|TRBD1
CASTIRDSYEQYF
TGTGCCAGCACCATACGGGACAGCTACGAGCAGTACTTC
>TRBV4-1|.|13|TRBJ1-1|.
CASSHTVNTEAFF
TGCGCCAGCAGCCACACAGTGAACACTGAAGCTTTCTTT
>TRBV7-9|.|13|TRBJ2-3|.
CASSLQGADTQYF
TGTGCCAGCAGCCTCCAAGGGGCAGATACGCAGTATTTT
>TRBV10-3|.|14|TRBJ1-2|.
CAIPLSVGAYGYTF
TGTGCCATCCCCCTCTCGGTAGGGGCCTATGGCTACACCTTC
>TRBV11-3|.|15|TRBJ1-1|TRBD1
CASSLESSGGTEAFF
TGTGCCAGCAGCTTAGAGTCCTCAGGGGGCACTGAAGCTTTCTTT
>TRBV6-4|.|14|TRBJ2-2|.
CASSLVGAGGELFF
TGTGCCAGCAGCCTAGTAGGTGCTGGCGGGGAGCTGTTTTTT
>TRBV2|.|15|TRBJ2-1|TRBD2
CASSELSGGINEQFF
TGTGCCAGCAGTGAACTTAGCGGGGGAATCAATGAGCAGTTCTTC
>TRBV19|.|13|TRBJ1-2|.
CASSKDSLWGYTF
TGTGCCAGTAGTAAGGACAGTCTGTGGGGCTACACCTTC
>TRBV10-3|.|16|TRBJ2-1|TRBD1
CAISELGTGNYNEQFF
TGTGCCATCAGTGAATTAGGGACAGGGAACTACAATGAGCAGTTCTTC
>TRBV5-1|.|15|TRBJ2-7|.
CASSFHTTASYEQYF
TGCGCCAGCAGCTTTCATACGACTGCATCCTACGAGCAGTACTTC
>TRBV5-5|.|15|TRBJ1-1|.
CASSNNRGGFTEAFF
TGTGCCAGCAGCAACAATCGAGGGGGATTCACTGAAGCCTTCTTT
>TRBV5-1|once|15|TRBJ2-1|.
CASSYRTETYNEQFF
TGCGCCAGCAGCTACCGGACAGAAACCTACAATGAGCAGTTCTTC
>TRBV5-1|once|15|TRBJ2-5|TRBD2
CASSLETSGQETQYF
TGCGCCAGCAGCTTGGAGACTAGCGGCCAAGAGACCCAGTACTTC
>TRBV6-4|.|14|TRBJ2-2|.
CASSEQLNTGELFF
TGTGCCAGCAGTGAACAGCTGAACACCGGGGAGCTGTTTTTT
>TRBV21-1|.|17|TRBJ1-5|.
CASSKGPGTPSNQPQHF
TGTGCCAGCAGCAAAGGTCCCGGGACACCTAGCAATCAGCCCCAGCATTTT
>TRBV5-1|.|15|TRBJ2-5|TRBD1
CASRLGDRGQETQYF
TGCGCCAGCAGGCTGGGGGACAGGGGCCAAGAGACCCAGTACTTC
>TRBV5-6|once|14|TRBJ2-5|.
CASSERQAQETQYF
TGTGCCAGCAGCGAACGACAGGCCCAAGAGACCCAGTACTTC
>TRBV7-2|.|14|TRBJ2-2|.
CASAGTEGFRELFF
TGTGCCAGCGCCGGGACTGAGGGGTTTAGAGAGCTGTTTTTT
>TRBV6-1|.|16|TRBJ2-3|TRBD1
CASSGRDRVRTDTQYF
TGTGCCAGCAGTGGACGTGACAGGGTACGCACAGATACGCAGTATTTT
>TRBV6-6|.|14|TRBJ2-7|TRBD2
CASSPTSGGYEQYF
TGTGCCAGCAGCCCTACTAGCGGGGGGTACGAGCAGTACTTC
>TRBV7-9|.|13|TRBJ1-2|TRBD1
CASKFADRAGYTF
TGTGCCAGCAAATTCGCCGACAGGGCTGGCTACACCTTC
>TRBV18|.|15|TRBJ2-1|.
CASSPRRDSGNEQFF
TGTGCCAGCTCACCCCGGCGGGACTCGGGGAACGAGCAGTTCTTC
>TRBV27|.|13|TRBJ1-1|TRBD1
CASRDRRNTEAFF
TGTGCCAGCAGGGACAGGAGGAACACTGAAGCTTTCTTT
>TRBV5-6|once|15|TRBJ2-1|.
CASSLPGDNYNEQFF
TGTGCCAGCAGCCTGCCGGGAGACAATTACAATGAGCAGTTCTTC
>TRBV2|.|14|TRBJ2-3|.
CASTSTQITDTQYF
TGTGCCAGCACCTCGACTCAAATTACAGATACGCAGTATTTT
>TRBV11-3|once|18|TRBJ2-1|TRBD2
CASSLGTSGGSSYNEQFF
TGTGCCAGCAGCTTAGGGACTAGCGGGGGGAGCTCCTACAATGAGCAGTTCTTC
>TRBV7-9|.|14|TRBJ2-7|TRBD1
CASSLSRDSYEQYF
TGTGCCAGCAGCCTCAGCCGGGACAGTTACGAGCAGTACTTC
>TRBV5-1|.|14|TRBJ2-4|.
CASSLEGYKNIQYF
TGCGCCAGCAGCCTCGAGGGTTACAAAAACATTCAGTACTTC
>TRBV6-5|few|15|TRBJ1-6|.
CASSYGTGGGSPLHF
TGTGCCAGCAGTTACGGTACGGGGGGTGGCTCACCCCTCCACTTT
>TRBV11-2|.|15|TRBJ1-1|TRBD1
CASSLTDRGDTEAFF
TGTGCCAGCAGCCTCACCGACAGGGGGGACACTGAAGCTTTCTTT
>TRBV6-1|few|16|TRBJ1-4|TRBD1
CASSAAGGRLNEKLFF
TGTGCCAGCAGTGCGGCAGGGGGCCGGTTGAATGAAAAACTGTTTTTT